What follows is one T cell receptor beta chain and its context. Its antigen is unidentified. The germline gives CDR1 MNHEY, CDR2 SVGAGI. V was clipped by 6 bases and J by 12 bases, with 15 bases between them. This CDR3 spans 13 amino acids. They ran version v3.0 of the immunoSEQ assay at survey level. Sequencing used immunoSEQ multiplex PCR; TCRdb keeps in-frame clones, though not all of them. The sample shows roughly 15,000 clones, roughly nine tenths of them seen only once. These data are taken from a study of long-term antiretroviral therapy in people with HIV. For the study at large: The oldest samples precede the 2015 immediate-ART recommendation by about a decade.

Study observations and caveats: HIV repertoires showed narrower CDR3 length ranges than controls.

Without exception, participants with HIV were treated in the United States. J is TRBJ1-6 and V is TRBV6-5, with D uncertain. This TCR derives from a woman between 35 and 50 years old with HIV. Sequences were derived from unsorted PBMCs, sampled 0.6 years after starting antiretroviral therapy. The CDR3, as DNA: TGTGCCAGCAGCAGCGGAGTTTTTCGACCCCTCCACTTT. Its protein is CASSSGVFRPLHF.